This entry lists 17 T cell receptor beta chains sequenced from one sample in a study of cytomegalovirus exposure and HLA in healthy donors. Both 60 Vbeta primers and 13 Jbeta primers went into the PCR. TCRdb's table, derived via immunoSEQ multiplex PCR, lists solely in-frame clones and lacks some. The sample holds fewer than 70,000 clones; about 80% are singletons and the top ten take around 1.7%. The sample comprised PBMCs. The source of these receptors is a man aged 35 to 55 in good health and CMV-seronegative.

The chain couples TRBV4-1 to TRBJ1-4; 9 bases line up with TRBD1. Unmatched junction bases numbered 7, after V lost 4 bases and J lost 7 bases. Germline V gives CDR1 MGHRA, CDR2 YSYEKL. The CDR3 length is 15 residues. The CDR3 DNA follows: TGCGCCAGCAGCCTGCAGGGACAGGGCCTTGAAAAACTGTTTTTT. This gives the protein CASSLQGQGLEKLFF.

In this sample, this clone turned up once. V is TRBV18 and J is TRBJ1-1, with TRBD1 identical over 7 bases. Germline CDR1 and CDR2: KGHSH and LQKENI. The length of the CDR3 is 13 residues. Unmatched junction bases numbered 3, after V lost 6 bases and J lost 2 bases. As DNA, the CDR3 is TGTGCCAGCTCCGGGACAGCCAACACTGAAGCTTTCTTT. Translated: CASSGTANTEAFF.

The J gene is TRBJ1-2, the V gene TRBV19, with 7 nucleotides matching TRBD1. The CDR3 sequence is 16 residues long. CDR1 LNHDA and CDR2 SQIVND come from the germline V gene (reference sequence). With 5 bases clipped from V and 5 bases from J, the junction kept 14 bases outside the gene matches. CDR3 bases: TGTGCCAGTAGTTTCATAGCCCAGGGGGTTCGGTATGGCTACACCTTC. Translated: CASSFIAQGVRYGYTF.

The CDR3 nucleotides read TGTGCCAGCAGTGAATCGTTACCGGGGGGGGAGACCCAGTACTTC. Residues: CASSESLPGGETQYF. The J gene is TRBJ2-5, the V gene TRBV2; 8 bases match TRBD2. The V and J ends lost 2 bases and 5 bases, in that order; junction bases with no gene match: 7. Germline CDR1 is SNHLY and CDR2 is FYNNEI. This CDR3 comprises 15 residues. Complete variable domain (other parts from reference TRBV2 and TRBJ2-5): EPEVTQTPSHQVTQMGQEVILRCVPISNHLYFYWYRQILGQKVEFLVSFYNNEISEKSEIFDDQFSVERPDGSNFTLKIRSTKLEDSAMYFCASSESLPGGETQYFGPGTRLLVL.

This clone was observed once. The chain employs TRBV5-1 and TRBJ1-6, with 8 bases lining up with TRBD1. With 4 bases clipped from V and 10 bases from J, the junction kept 10 bases outside the gene matches. The CDR3 runs 15 residues. Per the germline V gene, CDR1 is SGHRS and CDR2 is YFSETQ. CDR3 nucleotide sequence: TGCGCCAGCAGCATCGACAGGGGAGTAGGCTCACCCCTCCACTTT. Protein sequence: CASSIDRGVGSPLHF.

The rearrangement uses TRBV11-3 and TRBJ1-1; 9 bases are a match to TRBD1. The germline V gene encodes CDR1 SGHNT and CDR2 YENEEA. The CDR3 is 16 amino acids. J lost 7 bases, V lost 2 bases, and 11 bases had no gene match. Here the CDR3 reads CASSLTLGTGINEAFF. The DNA for the CDR3 is TGTGCCAGCAGCTTAACCCTGGGGACAGGGATTAATGAAGCTTTCTTT.

The CDR3 loop reads CASSKGGGASYNEQFF. The CDR3 DNA reads as TGTGCCAGCAGCAAAGGCGGGGGGGCCTCCTACAATGAGCAGTTCTTC. V gene TRBV28 combines with J gene TRBJ2-1, with 9 bases fitting TRBD2. CDR3 length equals 16 residues. CDR1 MDHEN and CDR2 SYDVKM come from the germline V gene. The V and J ends lost 6 bases and 0 bases, in that order; junction bases with no gene match: 6.

V usage is TRBV7-2 and J usage is TRBJ1-5, with 9 bases lining up with TRBD1. The V gene end was trimmed by 5 bases and the J gene end by 6 bases; junction bases not matched to a gene: 8. The CDR3 is 15 residues long. Germline V gene lookup returns CDR1 SGHTA and CDR2 FQGNSA. The DNA of the CDR3 is TGTGCCAGCAGCGACACCGGGACAGGGAGTCAGCCCCAGCATTTT. Translation: CASSDTGTGSQPQHF.

The CDR3 is CASSHRRVGGNTIYF. Here the CDR3 DNA reads TGTGCCAGTAGCCACCGCAGGGTAGGCGGAAACACCATATATTTT. The chain couples TRBV19 to TRBJ1-3, with D possibly being TRBD1 (5 bases). The CDR3 has 15 amino acids. Per germline, CDR1 LNHDA and CDR2 SQIVND (reference sequence). V lost 6 bases, J lost 4 bases, and 16 bases lay in between.

This rearrangement joins TRBV12-5 to TRBJ1-2, with D perhaps TRBD1 (6 bases). Trimming cost V 5 bases and J 4 bases, with 23 bases left between them. The CDR3 contains 17 residues. Per germline, CDR1 LGHNT and CDR2 FRNRAP. The CDR3 protein is CASGPEPKYRASYGYTF. In nucleotides, the CDR3 is TGTGCTAGTGGTCCCGAGCCGAAATACAGGGCCTCCTATGGCTACACCTTC.

The gene calls are TRBV7-2 and TRBJ2-2; 9 nucleotides match TRBD2. Germline CDR1 SGHTA, CDR2 FQGNSA. The CDR3 totals 14 residues. V dropped 5 bases and J dropped 4; count of bases not matched to a gene: 2. CDR3 residues: CASSPSGTTGELFF. The CDR3 nucleotides are TGTGCCAGCAGCCCTAGCGGGACCACCGGGGAGCTGTTTTTT. The variable domain in full, completed from reference TRBV7-2 and TRBJ2-2, reads GAGVSQSPSNKVTEKGKDVELRCDPISGHTALYWYRQSLGQGLEFLIYFQGNSAPDKSGLPSDRFSAERTGGSVSTLTIQRTQQEDSAVYLCASSPSGTTGELFFGEGSRLTVL.

This clone was seen only once. This chain joins TRBV27 and TRBJ2-1; 7 nucleotides line up with TRBD2. The CDR3 has 13 amino acids. Trimming removed 7 bases from V and 8 bases from J; junction bases left unmatched: 8. Per germline, CDR1 MNHEY and CDR2 SMNVEV (reference sequence). The CDR3 nucleotides read TGTGCCAGCATGTTCCAGCGGGGCCATGAGCAGTTCTTC. Its protein is CASMFQRGHEQFF.

This CDR3 reads CASSQTGRAFF. CDR3 nucleotides: TGTGCCAGCAGTCAGACAGGGCGAGCTTTCTTT. V is TRBV27 and J is TRBJ1-1, with TRBD1 matching 7 bases. This CDR3 comprises 11 residues. The germline gives CDR1 MNHEY, CDR2 SMNVEV (reference sequence). Trimming took 5 bases from V and 10 from J; bases not matched to a gene: 4.

The CDR3 DNA is TGTGCCAGCAGTTTCGGGGTTCTCGGTGGCTACACCTTC. Translated: CASSFGVLGGYTF. The chain carries TRBV28 and TRBJ1-2; D call uncertain. V was pared by 3 bases and J by 7 bases, with 12 bases between. Germline V gene sequence: CDR1 MDHEN, CDR2 SYDVKM. This CDR3 is 13 amino acids long.

This chain connects TRBV19 to TRBJ1-6, with 10 bases lining up with TRBD1. The CDR3 contains 16 residues. With V trimmed by 3 bases and J by 8 bases, 7 bases remained unmatched. Germline V gene data show CDR1 as LNHDA and CDR2 as SQIVND (reference sequence). The CDR3 sequence is CASSITGTGAYSPLHF. The CDR3 nucleotides read TGTGCCAGTAGTATTACCGGGACAGGGGCATATTCACCCCTCCACTTT.

Details on this clone: The same CDR3 also results from other DNA sequences found in this sample. This chain joins TRBV6-1 and TRBJ1-2; D not certain. The CDR3 is 14 residues long. Between the trimmed V and J ends, which lost 3 bases and 4 bases, there was a span of 12 bases. Per the germline V gene, CDR1 is MNHNS and CDR2 is SASEGT. The CDR3 is CASSEAGGSYGYTF. The CDR3 nucleotides are TGTGCCAGCAGTGAGGCAGGAGGGAGCTATGGCTACACCTTC.

In this sample, this clone turned up once. The chain uses TRBV27 and TRBJ2-1; 9 bases line up with TRBD2. The CDR3 consists of 15 residues. Germline lookup yields CDR1 MNHEY and CDR2 SMNVEV (reference sequence). V lost 7 bases and J lost 7; bases outside the gene matches: 11. CDR3 in amino acids: CASTIGGGVFNEQFF. In DNA form, the CDR3 reads TGTGCCAGCACCATTGGCGGGGGGGTTTTTAATGAGCAGTTCTTC.